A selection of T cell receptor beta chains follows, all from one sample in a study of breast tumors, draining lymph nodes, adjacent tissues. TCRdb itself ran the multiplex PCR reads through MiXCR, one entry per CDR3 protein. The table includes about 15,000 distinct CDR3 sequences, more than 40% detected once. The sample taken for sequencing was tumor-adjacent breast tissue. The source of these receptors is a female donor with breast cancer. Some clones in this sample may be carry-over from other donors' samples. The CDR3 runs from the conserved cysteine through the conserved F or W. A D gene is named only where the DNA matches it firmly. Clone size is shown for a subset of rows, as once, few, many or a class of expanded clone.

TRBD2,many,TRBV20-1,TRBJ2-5,CSARDRNSGAQETQYF,TGCAGTGCTAGAGATCGGAATAGCGGGGCCCAAGAGACCCAGTACTTC
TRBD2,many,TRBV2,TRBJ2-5,CASKRTSGLETQYF,TGTGCCAGCAAACGGACTAGCGGGTTAGAGACCCAGTACTTC
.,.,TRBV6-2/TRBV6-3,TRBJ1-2,CASRWDGPAVWRGYTF,TGTGCCAGCAGATGGGACGGACCCGCCGTGTGGCGCGGCTACACCTTC
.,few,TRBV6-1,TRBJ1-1,CASSLQVVNTEAFF,TGTGCCAGCAGCCTCCAGGTTGTGAACACTGAAGCTTTCTTT
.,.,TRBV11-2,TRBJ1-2,CASSLSTPPYGYTF,TGTGCCAGCAGCTTGTCGACACCGCCCTATGGCTACACCTTC
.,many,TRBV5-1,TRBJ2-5,CASAVGSQETQYF,TGCGCCAGCGCAGTGGGATCTCAAGAGACCCAGTACTTC
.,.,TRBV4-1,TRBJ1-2,CASSQFGGSYGYTF,TGCGCCAGCAGCCAATTTGGAGGGAGCTATGGCTACACCTTC
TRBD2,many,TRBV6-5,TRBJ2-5,CASSHSSGGQETQYF,TGTGCCAGCAGTCACTCGAGCGGGGGGCAAGAGACCCAGTACTTC
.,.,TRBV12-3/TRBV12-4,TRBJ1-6,CASSLPNSPLHF,TGTGCCAGCAGTTTGCCAAATTCACCCCTCCACTTT
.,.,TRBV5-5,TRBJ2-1,CASSLGGSDEQFF,TGTGCCAGCAGCTTGGGGGGGTCAGATGAGCAGTTCTTC
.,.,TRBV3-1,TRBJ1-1,CASSQVFAAMNTEAFF,TGTGCCAGCAGCCAAGTCTTTGCAGCGATGAACACTGAAGCTTTCTTT
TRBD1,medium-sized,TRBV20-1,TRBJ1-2,CSAPPGQTNYGYTF,TGCAGTGCACCACCGGGACAGACGAACTATGGCTACACCTTC
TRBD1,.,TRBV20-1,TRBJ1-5,CSAPTGVNQPQHF,TGCAGCGCCCCCACAGGGGTCAATCAGCCCCAGCATTTT
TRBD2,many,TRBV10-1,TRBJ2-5,CASSDGLAGGLGETQYF,TGCGCCAGCAGCGATGGACTAGCGGGAGGGCTGGGGGAGACCCAGTACTTC
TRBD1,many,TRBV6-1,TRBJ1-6,CASSAGQANSPLHF,TGTGCCAGCAGCGCGGGACAGGCAAATTCACCCCTCCACTTT
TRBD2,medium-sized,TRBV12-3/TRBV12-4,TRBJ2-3,CASSLLGGGATDTQYF,TGTGCCAGCAGTTTGCTTGGCGGGGGGGCGACAGATACGCAGTATTTT
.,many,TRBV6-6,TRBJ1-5,CASSKDGNQPQHF,TGTGCCAGCAGTAAGGACGGCAATCAGCCCCAGCATTTT
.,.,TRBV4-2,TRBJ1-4,CASSQDFGNLIAEKLFF,TGTGCCAGCAGCCAAGATTTCGGCAATTTGATTGCTGAAAAACTGTTTTTT
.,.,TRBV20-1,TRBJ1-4,CSARDRFYPSGRATNEKLFF,TGCAGTGCTAGAGATCGATTTTACCCCAGCGGGAGGGCAACTAATGAAAAACTGTTTTTT
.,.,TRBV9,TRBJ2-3,CASSVGVTDTQYF,TGTGCCAGCAGCGTCGGGGTCACAGATACGCAGTATTTT
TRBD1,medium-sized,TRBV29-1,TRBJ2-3,CSAHGQGETDTQYF,TGCAGCGCCCACGGACAGGGTGAAACAGATACGCAGTATTTT
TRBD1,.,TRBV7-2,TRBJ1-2,CASSRTGGWYGYTF,TGTGCCAGCAGCCGGACAGGGGGCTGGTATGGCTACACCTTC
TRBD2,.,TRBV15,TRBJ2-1,CATSTEFRGRNEQFF,TGTGCCACCAGCACAGAATTTCGCGGGAGGAATGAGCAGTTCTTC
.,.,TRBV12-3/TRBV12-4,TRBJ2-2,CASNSGTGELFF,TGTGCCAGCAATTCCGGCACCGGGGAGCTGTTTTTT
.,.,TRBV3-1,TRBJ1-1,CASSQEGRSNTEAFF,TGTGCCAGCAGCCAAGAAGGACGGTCGAACACTGAAGCTTTCTTT
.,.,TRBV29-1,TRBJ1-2,CSVPSGANYGYTF,TGCAGCGTTCCTTCGGGAGCGAACTATGGCTACACCTTC
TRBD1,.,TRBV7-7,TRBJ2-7,CASSLGQGASSYEQYF,TGTGCTAGCAGCTTGGGACAGGGGGCCTCCTCCTACGAGCAGTACTTC
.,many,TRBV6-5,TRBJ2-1,CASSPDYNEQFF,TGTGCCAGCAGCCCAGACTACAATGAGCAGTTCTTC
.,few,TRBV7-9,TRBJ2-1,CASSLVGNEQFF,TGTGCCAGCAGCTTAGTTGGAAATGAGCAGTTCTTC
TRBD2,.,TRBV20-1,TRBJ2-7,CSASRGGEYEQYF,TGCAGTGCTAGTCGGGGGGGTGAATACGAGCAGTACTTC
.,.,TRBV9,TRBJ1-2,CASSTLDGYGYTF,TGTGCCAGCAGCACCCTAGACGGCTATGGCTACACCTTC
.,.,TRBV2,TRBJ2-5,CASSPRAGTQYF,TGTGCCAGCAGTCCACGTGCGGGGACCCAGTACTTC
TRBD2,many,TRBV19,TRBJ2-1,CASSTGLAGRHGGEQFF,TGTGCCAGTAGTACCGGACTAGCGGGGCGGCACGGGGGAGAGCAGTTCTTC
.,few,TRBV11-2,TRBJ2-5,CANSLVKGAGQETQYF,TGTGCCAACAGCTTAGTGAAGGGAGCTGGGCAAGAGACCCAGTACTTC
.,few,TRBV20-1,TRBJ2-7,CSAALRGQYF,TGCAGTGCGGCTCTACGAGGGCAGTACTTC
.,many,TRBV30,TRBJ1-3,CAWMTGGGTTGNTIYF,TGTGCCTGGATGACGGGGGGGGGGACCACTGGAAACACCATATATTTT
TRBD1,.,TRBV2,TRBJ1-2,CASRVGQGQGYTF,TGTGCCAGCAGGGTCGGACAGGGACAAGGCTACACCTTC
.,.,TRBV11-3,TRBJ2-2,CASSSGRGAGGGELFF,TGTGCCAGCAGCTCCGGCCGGGGGGCCGGCGGCGGGGAGCTGTTTTTT
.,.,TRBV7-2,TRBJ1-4,CASSDFGGTNENLFF,TGTGCCAGCAGTGACTTCGGGGGGACTAATGAAAACCTGTTTTTT
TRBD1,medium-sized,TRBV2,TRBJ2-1,CASSESAGQGLVNEQFF,TGTGCCAGCAGTGAGAGTGCGGGACAGGGGTTGGTAAATGAGCAGTTCTTC
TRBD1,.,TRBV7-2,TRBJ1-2,CASSPRTGGYTF,TGTGCCAGCAGCCCCAGGACAGGCGGCTACACCTTC
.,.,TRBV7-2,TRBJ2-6,CASSLISPGANVLTF,TGTGCCAGCAGCTTAATCAGCCCTGGGGCCAACGTCCTGACTTTC
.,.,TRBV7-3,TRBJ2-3,CASSHRGHSTDTQYF,TGTGCCAGCAGCCACCGGGGACATTCCACAGATACGCAGTATTTT
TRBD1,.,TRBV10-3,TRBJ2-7,CAINVKQGSIYEQYF,TGTGCCATCAACGTAAAACAGGGGAGTATCTACGAGCAGTACTTC
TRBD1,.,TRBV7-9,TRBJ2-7,CATDRTGGSSYEQYF,TGTGCCACGGACCGGACAGGGGGCTCCTCCTACGAGCAGTACTTC
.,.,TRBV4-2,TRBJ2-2,CASRHETGASTGGLFF,TGTGCCAGCAGACACGAGACCGGGGCGAGCACCGGGGGGCTGTTTTTT
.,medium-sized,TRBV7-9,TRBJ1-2,CASSFLTGPTNYGYTF,TGTGCCAGCAGCTTTCTTACCGGGCCAACTAACTATGGCTACACCTTC
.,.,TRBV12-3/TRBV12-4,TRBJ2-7,CACSSSLYGQYF,TGTGCCTGCAGCTCTTCCCTTTACGGGCAGTACTTC